Included here is one T cell receptor (beta chain) sequence, with context. Source study methods: Amplification with reference gene primers provided the estimates of nucleated cell counts. Here immunoSEQ multiplex PCR was the method, and the copy in TCRdb shows in-frame clones only, minus some. The DNA gave D and trimming, while V, J and clone size come from that table. The sample shows more than 75,000 clones, roughly 88% of them seen only once. The source of the sample is a study of blood T cell repertoires in COVID-19. The wider study: Material from acute and convalescent COVID-19 was sourced from the United States, Italy and Spain.

Germline CDR1 SEHNR, CDR2 FQNEAQ (reference sequence). The CDR3 has 14 amino acids. With 1 base clipped from V and 9 bases from J, the junction kept 6 bases outside the gene matches. Material: peripheral blood. The source is a woman in her 70s with acute or convalescent COVID-19. J is TRBJ2-1 and V is TRBV7-9; TRBD2 aligns across 7 bases. CDR3 sequence reads: CASSLVGGSTEQFF. The DNA for the CDR3 is TGTGCCAGCAGCTTAGTAGGCGGGAGCACTGAGCAGTTCTTC. The full variable domain, its missing parts supplied by reference TRBV7-9 and TRBJ2-1, is DTGVSQNPRHKITKRGQNVTFRCDPISEHNRLYWYRQTLGQGPEFLTYFQNEAQLEKSRLLSDRFSAERPKGSFSTLEIQRTEQGDSAMYLCASSLVGGSTEQFFGPGTRLTVL.